What follows is one TCR beta chain and its context. Its matching antigen is unknown. This entry comes from a study of cytomegalovirus exposure and HLA in healthy donors. Study observations and caveats: Analysis performed later found about 17,000 TCR beta sequences associated with HLA alleles at 0.05 false discovery rate. Owing to their indistinguishability, certain V segments, notably TRBV6-2 and TRBV6-3, were excluded.

The CDR3 consists of 15 residues. V dropped 1 base and J dropped 3 bases, with 9 bases sitting between them. Germline V CDR1 and CDR2: SNHLY, FYNNEI. The PCR used 60 Vbeta and 13 Jbeta primers. Produced via immunoSEQ multiplex PCR; TCRdb's table is partial and in-frame only. The sample holds tens of thousands of clones. The sequence came from a woman aged 25 to 45 in good health and CMV-seronegative. V and J are TRBV2 and TRBJ2-2; D uncertain. What was sequenced was PBMCs. The CDR3 is CASSEGPFDTGELFF. The CDR3 coding sequence is TGTGCCAGCAGTGAAGGTCCCTTCGACACCGGGGAGCTGTTTTTT.